This TCR beta chain was sequenced during a study of shared clonotypes between healthy human individuals. Study-wide results and caveats: Rarefaction indicated that sorted-subset sequencing remained incomplete although depth was large.

Measured with immunoSEQ multiplex PCR; TCRdb has only the in-frame clones, and not every one. In the table there are about 1 million clones, more than 65% of which are singletons. About this clone itself: Its specificity is unknown.

CDR3 length: 16 residues. CDR1 is MDHEN and CDR2 is SYDVKM in the germline V gene. V shed 4 bases, J shed 3 bases, and the junction held 7 bases outside the gene matches. Sample: memory CD4+ T cells sorted from blood. Described subset: CD45RA-negative fraction. The rearrangement joins TRBV28 to TRBJ2-3, with 10 bases fitting TRBD1. The receptor's source is a man in his late teens or twenties in good health. The CDR3 loop is CASSSRDRGWTDTQYF. The DNA for the CDR3 is TGTGCCAGCAGTTCCCGGGACAGGGGATGGACAGATACGCAGTATTTT.